The 2 T cell receptor beta chains presented below share a single source sample, sequenced in a study of control samples from healthy donors and cancer patients. Assay used: immunoSEQ multiplex PCR; TCRdb lists only in-frame clones, some missing. The sample has some 120,000 clones; over 85% are singletons. Sequencing was done on a sample of blood. These receptors all come from a man aged 25-45 years in good health.

This chain joins TRBV5-1 and TRBJ2-7, with TRBD1 matching 11 bases. Trimming at V came to 8 bases and at J to 7 bases, leaving 11 bases not matched to a gene. Germline V gives CDR1 SGHRS, CDR2 YFSETQ. This CDR3 has 14 amino acids. CDR3 protein: CASNPGTGGEEQYF. For the CDR3, the DNA is TGCGCCAGTAATCCCGGGACAGGGGGAGAGGAGCAGTACTTC.

V is TRBV6-6 and J is TRBJ2-2; D remains unclear. There are 14 residues in the CDR3. Trimming shortened V by 2 bases and J by 2 bases, and 6 bases separated the two germline ends. CDR1 is MNHNY, CDR2 SVGAGI, per germline (reference sequence). CDR3 residues: CASSYTYNTGELFF. The CDR3, as DNA: TGTGCCAGCAGTTACACTTATAACACCGGGGAGCTGTTTTTT.